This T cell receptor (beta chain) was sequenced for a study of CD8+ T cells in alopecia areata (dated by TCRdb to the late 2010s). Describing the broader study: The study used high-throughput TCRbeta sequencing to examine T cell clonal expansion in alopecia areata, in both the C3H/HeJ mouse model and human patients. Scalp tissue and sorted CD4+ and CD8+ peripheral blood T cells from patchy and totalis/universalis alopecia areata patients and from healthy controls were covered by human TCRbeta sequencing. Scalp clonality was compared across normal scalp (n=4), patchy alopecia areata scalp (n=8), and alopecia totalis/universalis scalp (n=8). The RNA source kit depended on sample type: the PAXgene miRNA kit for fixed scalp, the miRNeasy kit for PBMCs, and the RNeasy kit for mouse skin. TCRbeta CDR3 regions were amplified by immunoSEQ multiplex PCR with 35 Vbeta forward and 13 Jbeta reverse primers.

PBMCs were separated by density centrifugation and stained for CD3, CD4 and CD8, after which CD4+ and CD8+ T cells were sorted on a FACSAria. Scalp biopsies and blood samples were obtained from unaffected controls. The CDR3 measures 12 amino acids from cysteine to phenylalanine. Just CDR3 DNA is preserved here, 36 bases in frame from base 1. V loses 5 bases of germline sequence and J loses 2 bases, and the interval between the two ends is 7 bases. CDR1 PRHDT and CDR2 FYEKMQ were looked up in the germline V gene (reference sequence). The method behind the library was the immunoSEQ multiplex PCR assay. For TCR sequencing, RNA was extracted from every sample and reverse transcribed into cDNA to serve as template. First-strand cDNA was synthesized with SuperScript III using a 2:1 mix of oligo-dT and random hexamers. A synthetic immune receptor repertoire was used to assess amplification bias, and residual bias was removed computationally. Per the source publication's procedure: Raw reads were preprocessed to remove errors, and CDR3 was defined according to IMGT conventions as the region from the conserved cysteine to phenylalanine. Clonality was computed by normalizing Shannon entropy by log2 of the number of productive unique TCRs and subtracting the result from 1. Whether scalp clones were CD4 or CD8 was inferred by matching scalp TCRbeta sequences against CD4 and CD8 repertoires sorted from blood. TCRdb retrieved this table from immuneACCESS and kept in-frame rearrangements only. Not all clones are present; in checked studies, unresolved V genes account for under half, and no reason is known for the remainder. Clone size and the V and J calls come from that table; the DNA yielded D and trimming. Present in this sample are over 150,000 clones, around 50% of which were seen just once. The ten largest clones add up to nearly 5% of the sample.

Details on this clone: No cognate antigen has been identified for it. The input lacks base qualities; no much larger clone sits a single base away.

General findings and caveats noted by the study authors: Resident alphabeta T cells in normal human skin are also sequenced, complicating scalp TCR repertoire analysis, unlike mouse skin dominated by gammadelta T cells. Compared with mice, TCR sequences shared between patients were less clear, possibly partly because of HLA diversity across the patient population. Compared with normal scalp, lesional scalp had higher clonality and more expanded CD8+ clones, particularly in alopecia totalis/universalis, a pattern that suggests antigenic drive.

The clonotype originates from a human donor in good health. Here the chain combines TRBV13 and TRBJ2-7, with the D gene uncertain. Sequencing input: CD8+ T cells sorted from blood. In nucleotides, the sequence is TGTGCCAGCAGCCCGCAGGCCTACGAGCAGTACTTC. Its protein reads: CASSPQAYEQYF. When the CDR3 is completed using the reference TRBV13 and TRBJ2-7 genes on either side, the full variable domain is AAGVIQSPRHLIKEKRETATLKCYPIPRHDTVYWYQQGPGQDPQFLISFYEKMQSDKGSIPDRFSAQQFSDYHSELNMSSLELGDSALYFCASSPQAYEQYFGPGTRLTVT.